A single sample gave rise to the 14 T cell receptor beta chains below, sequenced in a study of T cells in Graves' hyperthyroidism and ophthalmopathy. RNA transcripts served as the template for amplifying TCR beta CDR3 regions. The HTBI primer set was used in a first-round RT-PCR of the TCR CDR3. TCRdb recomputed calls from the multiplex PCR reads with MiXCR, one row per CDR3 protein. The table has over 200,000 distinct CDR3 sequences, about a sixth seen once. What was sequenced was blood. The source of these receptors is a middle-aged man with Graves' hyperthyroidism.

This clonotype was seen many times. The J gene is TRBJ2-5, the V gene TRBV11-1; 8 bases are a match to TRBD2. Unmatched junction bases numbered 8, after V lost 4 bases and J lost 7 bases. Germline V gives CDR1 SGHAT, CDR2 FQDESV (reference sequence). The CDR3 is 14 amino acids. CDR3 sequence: CASSYSGTSGTQYF. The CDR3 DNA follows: TGTGCCAGCAGCTATAGCGGGACTTCGGGGACCCAGTACTTC.

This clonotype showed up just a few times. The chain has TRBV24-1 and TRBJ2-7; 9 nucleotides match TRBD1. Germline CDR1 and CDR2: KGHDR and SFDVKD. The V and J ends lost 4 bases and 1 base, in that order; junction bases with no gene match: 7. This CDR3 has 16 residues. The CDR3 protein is CATSDWGQGSSYEQYF. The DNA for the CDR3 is TGTGCCACCAGTGACTGGGGACAGGGTTCATCCTACGAGCAGTACTTC.

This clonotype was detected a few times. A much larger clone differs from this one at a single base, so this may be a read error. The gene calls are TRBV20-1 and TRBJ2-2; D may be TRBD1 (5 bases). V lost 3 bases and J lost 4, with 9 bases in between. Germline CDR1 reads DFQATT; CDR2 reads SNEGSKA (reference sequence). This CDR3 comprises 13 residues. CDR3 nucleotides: TGCAGTGCTAGTAAGGGGATCACCGGGGAGCTGTTTTTT. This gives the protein CSASKGITGELFF.

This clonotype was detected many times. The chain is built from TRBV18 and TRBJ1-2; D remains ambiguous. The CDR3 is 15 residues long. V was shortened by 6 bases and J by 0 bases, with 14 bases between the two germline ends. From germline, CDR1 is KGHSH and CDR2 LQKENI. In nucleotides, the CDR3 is TGTGCCAGCTCGTCAGGACTGGAAACTAACTATGGCTACACCTTC. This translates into CASSSGLETNYGYTF.

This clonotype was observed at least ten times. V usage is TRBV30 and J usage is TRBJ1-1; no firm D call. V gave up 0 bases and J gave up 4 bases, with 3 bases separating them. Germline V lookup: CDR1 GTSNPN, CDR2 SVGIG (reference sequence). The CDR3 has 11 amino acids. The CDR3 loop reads CAWSVSTEAFF. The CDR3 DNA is TGTGCCTGGAGTGTTAGCACTGAAGCTTTCTTT.

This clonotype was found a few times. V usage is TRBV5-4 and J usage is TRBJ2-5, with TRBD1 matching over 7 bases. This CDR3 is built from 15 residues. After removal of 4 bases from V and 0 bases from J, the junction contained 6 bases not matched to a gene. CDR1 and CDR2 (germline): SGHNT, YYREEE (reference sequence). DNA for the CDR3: TGTGCCAGCAGCAAAGACAGGGCTGACCAAGAGACCCAGTACTTC. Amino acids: CASSKDRADQETQYF.

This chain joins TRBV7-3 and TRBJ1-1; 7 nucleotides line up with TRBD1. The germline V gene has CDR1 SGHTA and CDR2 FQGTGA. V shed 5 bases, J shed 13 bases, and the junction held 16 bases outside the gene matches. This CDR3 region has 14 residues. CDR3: CASSPNRQGSDLFF. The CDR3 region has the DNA TGTGCCAGCAGCCCGAACAGACAGGGTTCTGATCTTTTCTTT.

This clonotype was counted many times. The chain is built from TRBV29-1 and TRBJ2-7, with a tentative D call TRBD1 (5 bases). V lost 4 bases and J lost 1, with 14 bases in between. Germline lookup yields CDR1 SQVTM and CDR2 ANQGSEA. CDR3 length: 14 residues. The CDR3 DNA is TGCAGCGTTGTACCCAGGGTAGTATCCTACGAGCAGTACTTC. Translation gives CSVVPRVVSYEQYF.

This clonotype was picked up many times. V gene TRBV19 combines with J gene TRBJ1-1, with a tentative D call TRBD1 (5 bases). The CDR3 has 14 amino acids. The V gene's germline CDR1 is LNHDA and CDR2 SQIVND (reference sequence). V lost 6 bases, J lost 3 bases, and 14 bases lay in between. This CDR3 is CASRFVGVDTEAFF. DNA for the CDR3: TGTGCCAGTAGGTTCGTGGGGGTGGACACTGAAGCTTTCTTT.

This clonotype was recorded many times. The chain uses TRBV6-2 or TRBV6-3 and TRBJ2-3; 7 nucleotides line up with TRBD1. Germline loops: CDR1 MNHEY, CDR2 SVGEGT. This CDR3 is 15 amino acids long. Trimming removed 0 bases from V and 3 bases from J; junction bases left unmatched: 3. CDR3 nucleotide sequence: TGTGCCAGCAGTTACTCGAAGGGGGCAACAGATACGCAGTATTTT. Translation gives CASSYSKGATDTQYF.

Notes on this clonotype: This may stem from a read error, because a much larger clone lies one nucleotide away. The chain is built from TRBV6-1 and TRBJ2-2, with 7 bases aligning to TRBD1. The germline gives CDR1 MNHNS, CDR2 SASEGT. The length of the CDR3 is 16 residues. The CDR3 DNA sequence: TGTGCCAGCAGAGACAGGGCAGGTTCGAACACCGGGGAGCCGTTTTTT. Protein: CASRDRAGSNTGEPFF.

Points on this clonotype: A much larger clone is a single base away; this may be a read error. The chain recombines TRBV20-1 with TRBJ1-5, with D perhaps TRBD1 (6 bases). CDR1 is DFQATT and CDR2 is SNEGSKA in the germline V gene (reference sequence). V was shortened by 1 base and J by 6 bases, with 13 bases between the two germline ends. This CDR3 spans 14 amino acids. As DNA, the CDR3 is TGCAGTGCTAGAGCAGGAGGGGGGGGTCAGCCCCAGCATTTT. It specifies CSARAGGGGQPQHF.

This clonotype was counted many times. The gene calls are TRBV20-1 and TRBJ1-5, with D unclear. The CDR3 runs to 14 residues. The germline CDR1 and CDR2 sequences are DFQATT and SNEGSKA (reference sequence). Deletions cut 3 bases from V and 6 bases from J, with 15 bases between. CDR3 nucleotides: TGCAGTGCTAGGGACCCCAGGTCGGGTCAGCCCCAGCATTTT. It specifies CSARDPRSGQPQHF.

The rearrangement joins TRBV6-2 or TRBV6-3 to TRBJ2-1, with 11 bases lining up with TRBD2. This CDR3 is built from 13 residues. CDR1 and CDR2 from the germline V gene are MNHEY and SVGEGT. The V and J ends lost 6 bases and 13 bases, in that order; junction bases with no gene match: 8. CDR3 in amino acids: CASSPGLAVTQFF. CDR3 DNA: TGTGCCAGCAGCCCGGGACTAGCGGTAACACAGTTCTTC.